Below are 18 T cell receptor beta chains sequenced from a single sample in a study of blood T cells in healthy people across ages. A second PCR of 7 to 11 cycles used a sample-barcoded 5' primer and a J-beta primer mix. TCRdb recomputed calls from the 5' RACE reads with MiXCR, one row per CDR3 protein. The table shows 1.2 million to 1.5 million distinct CDR3 sequences, with approximately 59% occurring only once. The source material was blood. These receptors all stem from a man in his late teens or twenties in good health.

V gene TRBV11-2 combines with J gene TRBJ2-1; unclear D gene. This CDR3 contains 15 residues. V was pared by 2 bases and J by 2 bases, with 10 bases between. The germline gives CDR1 SGHAT, CDR2 FQNNGV. CDR3 nucleotide sequence: TGTGCCAGCAGCTTAATCGCGAATCCCTACAATGAGCAGTTCTTC. This sequence encodes CASSLIANPYNEQFF.

The V and J genes are TRBV20-1 and TRBJ2-1; TRBD2 agrees at 7 bases. This CDR3 spans 14 amino acids. From germline, CDR1 is DFQATT and CDR2 SNEGSKA (reference sequence). J lost 10 bases, V lost 1 base, and 10 bases had no gene match. The CDR3 region has the DNA TGCAGTGCTAGAGGTCTAGCGGTCACCTACGAGCAGTTCTTC. This translates into CSARGLAVTYEQFF.

The chain has TRBV27 and TRBJ2-1; the D gene is possibly TRBD1 (6 bases). Germline V lookup: CDR1 MNHEY, CDR2 SMNVEV (reference sequence). The length of the CDR3 is 13 residues. With 6 bases removed from V and 6 bases from J, the gap between germline ends came to 12 bases. The CDR3 DNA follows: TGTGCCAGCAGACCGGACAGTTTCAATGAGCAGTTCTTC. Its translation: CASRPDSFNEQFF.

This sequence joins TRBV20-1 and TRBJ1-2; D gene ambiguous. Germline-derived CDR1 and CDR2 are DFQATT and SNEGSKA (reference sequence). The CDR3 runs to 12 residues. The V gene lost 2 bases and the J gene lost 5 bases, with 9 bases spanning the gap. CDR3 bases: TGCAGTGCTAGATGGGGAGGGTATGGCTACACCTTC. It is translated as CSARWGGYGYTF.

This clonotype has a count of ten or more. V and J are TRBV4-1 and TRBJ2-7, with D perhaps matching TRBD1 (5 bases). The length of the CDR3 is 13 residues. Germline assignment: CDR1 MGHRA and CDR2 YSYEKL. The V gene lost 3 bases and the J gene lost 3 bases, with 9 bases spanning the gap. The CDR3 bases are TGCGCCAGCAGCCATGGGCAGGGCTACGAGCAGTACTTC. Protein sequence: CASSHGQGYEQYF.

The rearrangement links TRBV12-3 or TRBV12-4 to TRBJ2-4; D perhaps matches TRBD1 (6 bases). The CDR3 is 13 residues long. The V gene lost 5 bases and the J gene lost 13 bases, with 18 bases spanning the gap. CDR3 loop: CASSPRGHGEQYF. The CDR3 DNA is TGTGCCAGCAGTCCGAGGGGACACGGGGAGCAGTACTTC.

The chain has TRBV28 and TRBJ2-3; 12 bases fit TRBD2. Per germline, CDR1 MDHEN and CDR2 SYDVKM. The CDR3 loop spans 15 amino acids. V lost 4 bases and J lost 5; bases outside the gene matches: 4. CDR3 nucleotide sequence: TGTGCCAGCAGTTCTAGCGGGAGGGCTCAAGATACGCAGTATTTT. Translation: CASSSSGRAQDTQYF.

The rearrangement joins TRBV5-6 to TRBJ2-1; D is undetermined. This CDR3 has 17 residues. Per germline, CDR1 SGHDT and CDR2 YYEEEE. V lost 3 bases and J lost 0, with 16 bases in between. The CDR3 sequence: CASSSLRTDDSYNEQFF. The DNA for the CDR3 is TGTGCCAGCAGCTCCCTTCGGACCGACGACTCCTACAATGAGCAGTTCTTC.

This clonotype showed up many times. This chain uses TRBV20-1 with TRBJ2-1; D is unresolved. Trimming removed 1 base from V and 10 bases from J, with 14 bases in between. The CDR3 runs to 13 residues. CDR1 DFQATT and CDR2 SNEGSKA come from the germline V gene (reference sequence). In nucleotides, the CDR3 is TGCAGTGCTAGAGCAGACTCCCTCGGGGAGCAGTTCTTC. Translating it yields CSARADSLGEQFF.

This clonotype was counted a few times. The chain uses TRBV6-2 or TRBV6-3 and TRBJ1-2; the D is unclear. V was cut by 6 bases and J by 3 bases, with 5 bases left in between. CDR3 length: 11 residues. Germline-derived CDR1 and CDR2 are MNHEY and SVGEGT. The CDR3 is CASRAYYGYTF. CDR3 sequence (DNA): TGTGCCAGCAGGGCCTACTATGGCTACACCTTC.

This chain links TRBV7-9 with TRBJ1-6; D possibly corresponds to TRBD1 (5 bases). Trimming took 5 bases from V and 8 from J, leaving 13 bases between them. The CDR3 length is 14 residues. The germline V gene has CDR1 SEHNR and CDR2 FQNEAQ (reference sequence). CDR3 DNA: TGTGCCAGCAGCCAGGGTGAAGCAGATTCACCCCTCCACTTT. Amino acid sequence: CASSQGEADSPLHF. The whole variable domain, remainder taken from reference TRBV7-9 and TRBJ1-6, is DTGVSQNPRHKITKRGQNVTFRCDPISEHNRLYWYRQTLGQGPEFLTYFQNEAQLEKSRLLSDRFSAERPKGSFSTLEIQRTEQGDSAMYLCASSQGEADSPLHFGNGTRLTVT.

This chain connects TRBV10-3 to TRBJ2-1; D is unresolved. Trimming took 3 bases from V and 5 from J, leaving 17 bases between them. CDR1 is ENHRY, CDR2 SYGVKD, per germline. The CDR3 is 16 residues long. CDR3 sequence (DNA): TGTGCCATCAGTGACCCCTTACACCGGTTTAACAATGAGCAGTTCTTC. It yields the protein CAISDPLHRFNNEQFF.

This clonotype was detected only a few times. J is TRBJ2-2 and V is TRBV4-2, with a weak D call TRBD2 (6 bases). V shed 5 bases and J shed 6 bases, with 16 bases lying between them. Germline V gene sequence: CDR1 LGHNA, CDR2 YNFKEQ. The CDR3 spans 15 residues. The CDR3 spells CASSGRKAVSGELFF. The CDR3, as DNA: TGTGCCAGCAGCGGGAGGAAGGCGGTGTCCGGGGAGCTGTTTTTT.

In its sample, this clonotype was seen a few times. The chain combines TRBV6-6 with TRBJ1-4; TRBD1 might be the D (6 bases). From germline, CDR1 is MNHNY and CDR2 SVGAGI (reference sequence). The CDR3 loop spans 16 amino acids. V was shortened by 0 bases and J by 5 bases, with 13 bases between the two germline ends. CDR3 nucleotides: TGTGCCAGCAGTTACTCGGGGGCGAACTACAATGAAAAACTGTTTTTT. It encodes CASSYSGANYNEKLFF.

The chain joins TRBV20-1 to TRBJ2-3; 10 nucleotides align to TRBD2. The germline gives CDR1 DFQATT, CDR2 SNEGSKA (reference sequence). The V gene end was trimmed by 7 bases and the J gene end by 2 bases; junction bases not matched to a gene: 6. CDR3 size: 14 residues. CDR3 protein: CSVIAGGYTDTQYF. The CDR3 DNA reads as TGCAGTGTTATAGCGGGGGGTTACACAGATACGCAGTATTTT.

This clonotype was counted only a few times. J is TRBJ1-4 and V is TRBV28; 7 positions agree with TRBD1. The CDR3 has 15 amino acids. The trim removed 4 bases at V and 7 bases at J, leaving 9 bases unmatched. Germline loops: CDR1 MDHEN, CDR2 SYDVKM. The CDR3 region is CASSYGQGEAEKLFF. DNA of the CDR3: TGTGCCAGCAGTTACGGGCAGGGGGAGGCTGAAAAACTGTTTTTT.

The chain has TRBV7-9 and TRBJ1-1; D is unclear. The CDR3 runs 12 residues. The V end lost 11 bases, the J end lost 7 bases, and 17 bases lay between the germline ends. CDR1 is SEHNR and CDR2 is FQNEAQ in the germline V gene (reference sequence). CDR3 residues: CAAGREGFEAFF. The CDR3 nucleotides read TGTGCCGCAGGACGCGAGGGTTTTGAAGCTTTCTTT.

The gene calls are TRBV7-2 and TRBJ1-4; TRBD1 matches 7 bases. V lost 0 bases, J lost 0 bases, and 4 bases stayed unmatched. This CDR3 has 17 residues. Germline CDR1 is SGHTA and CDR2 is FQGNSA. The CDR3 region has the DNA TGTGCCAGCAGCTTAGCACTAGGGACAGCAACTAATGAAAAACTGTTTTTT. Translating gives CASSLALGTATNEKLFF.